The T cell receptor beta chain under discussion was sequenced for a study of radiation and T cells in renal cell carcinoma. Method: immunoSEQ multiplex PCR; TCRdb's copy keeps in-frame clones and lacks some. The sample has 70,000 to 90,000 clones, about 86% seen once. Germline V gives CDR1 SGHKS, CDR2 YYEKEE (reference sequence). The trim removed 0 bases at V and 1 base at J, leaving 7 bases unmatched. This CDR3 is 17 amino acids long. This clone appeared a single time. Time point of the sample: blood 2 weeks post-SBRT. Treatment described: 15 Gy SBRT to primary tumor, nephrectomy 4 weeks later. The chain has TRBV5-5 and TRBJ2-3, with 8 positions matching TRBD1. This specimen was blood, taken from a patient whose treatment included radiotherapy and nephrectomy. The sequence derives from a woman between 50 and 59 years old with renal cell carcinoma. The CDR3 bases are TGTGCCAGCAGCTTGGGATTGACAGGGGTGCGCACAGATACGCAGTATTTT. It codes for CASSLGLTGVRTDTQYF.